This entry lists 18 T cell receptor beta chains sequenced from one sample in a study of vaccination effects on CD4 cells after COVID-19. No antigen has been assigned to these receptors. Before any sequencing was done, the ViraFEST assay used viral peptide pools to expand antigen-specific CD4+ T cells. With approximately ten days of culture completed, CD4+ T cells were isolated. Participants each got two BNT162b2 or mRNA-1273 vaccine doses. Some clones are missing from TCRdb's copy, which holds only in-frame ones; the method was immunoSEQ multiplex PCR. The data contain more than 13,000 clones, 60% to 80% of them singletons. Specimen: CD4+ T cells from PBMCs cultured with HCoV-NL63 spike peptides, collected after COVID-19 vaccination. The origin of the receptors is a human donor who received a COVID-19 vaccine.

The rearrangement uses TRBV5-4 and TRBJ1-2; D is perhaps TRBD1 (6 bases). V was pared by 2 bases and J by 6 bases, with 17 bases between. CDR1 and CDR2 from the germline V gene are SGHNT and YYREEE (reference sequence). The CDR3 contains 15 residues. CDR3 sequence (DNA): TGTGCCAGCAGCTTTTTGATCCCAGGGGTTGATGGCTACACCTTC. Translated, it gives CASSFLIPGVDGYTF.

This chain joins TRBV27 and TRBJ1-5; D is perhaps TRBD1 (6 bases). Trimming stripped 2 bases from V and 0 bases from J, with 17 bases between. The CDR3 runs to 18 residues. Germline V gene sequence: CDR1 MNHEY, CDR2 SMNVEV (reference sequence). CDR3 region: CASSLGRGEIYSNQPQHF. CDR3 DNA sequence: TGTGCCAGCAGTTTAGGCAGGGGCGAAATTTATAGCAATCAGCCCCAGCATTTT.

The rearrangement links TRBV18 to TRBJ1-3; no clear D. This CDR3 comprises 17 residues. CDR1 KGHSH and CDR2 LQKENI come from the germline V gene. Trimming took off 3 bases at V and 0 bases at J, with 15 bases between the two ends. DNA for the CDR3: TGTGCCAGCTCACCTGCCTCGGTGCGGGGCTCTGGAAACACCATATATTTT. Translated: CASSPASVRGSGNTIYF.

This rearrangement joins TRBV5-6 to TRBJ1-3; a possible D gene is TRBD1 (5 bases). The germline gives CDR1 SGHDT, CDR2 YYEEEE. The CDR3 consists of 18 residues. The V and J ends lost 1 base and 2 bases respectively, with 19 bases between them. For the CDR3, the DNA is TGTGCCAGCAGCTTGAGAAAGGCAGGGATCTTTGCTGGAAACACCATATATTTT. Its translation: CASSLRKAGIFAGNTIYF.

V is TRBV4-2 and J is TRBJ2-7; TRBD1 aligns across 7 bases. CDR1 is LGHNA, CDR2 YNFKEQ, per germline. V shed 1 base, J shed 2 bases, and the junction held 5 bases outside the gene matches. The CDR3 length is 15 residues. CDR3 DNA sequence: TGTGCCAGCAGCCAAGCCGGGACAGCAACCTACGAGCAGTACTTC. This codes for CASSQAGTATYEQYF.

This chain uses TRBV4-1 with TRBJ1-3, with TRBD1 identical over 11 bases. V was clipped by 2 bases and J by 3 bases; unmatched bases: 6. CDR3 length: 17 residues. CDR1 is MGHRA, CDR2 YSYEKL, per germline. This CDR3 reads CASSQPGQGAGGNTIYF. The CDR3 nucleotides read TGCGCCAGCAGCCAACCCGGACAGGGGGCCGGTGGAAACACCATATATTTT.

This clone was counted between two and nine times. This chain connects TRBV10-3 to TRBJ1-4; D is perhaps TRBD1 (6 bases). V lost 3 bases and J 13 bases, leaving 21 bases between the germline ends. The CDR3 totals 15 residues. CDR1 ENHRY and CDR2 SYGVKD come from the germline V gene. Written as DNA, the CDR3 is TGTGCCATCAGTGACCCCACAGGGTCCCGTGCGGGACTGTTTTTT. Its translation: CAISDPTGSRAGLFF.

The chain is built from TRBV19 and TRBJ1-5, with D hard to call. CDR1 LNHDA and CDR2 SQIVND come from the germline V gene (reference sequence). V shed 6 bases and J shed 0 bases, with 12 bases lying between them. This CDR3 contains 15 residues. CDR3 in amino acids: CASSFSSHSNQPQHF. The CDR3 DNA is TGTGCCAGTAGCTTTAGCAGCCATAGCAATCAGCCCCAGCATTTT.

V usage is TRBV19 and J usage is TRBJ2-3, with D perhaps matching TRBD2 (7 bases). Trimming took 3 bases from V and 4 from J, leaving 14 bases between them. Germline V gene lookup returns CDR1 LNHDA and CDR2 SQIVND (reference sequence). The CDR3 is 15 residues long. CDR3: CASSIQDGGPDTQYF. CDR3 sequence (DNA): TGTGCCAGTAGTATCCAGGACGGGGGGCCAGATACGCAGTATTTT. Using reference TRBV19 and TRBJ2-3 for the parts outside the CDR3, the full variable domain is DGGITQSPKYLFRKEGQNVTLSCEQNLNHDAMYWYRQDPGQGLRLIYYSQIVNDFQKGDIAEGYSVSREKKESFPLTVTSAQKNPTAFYLCASSIQDGGPDTQYFGPGTRLTVL.

The chain employs TRBV2 and TRBJ1-5; weak D call: TRBD1 (5 bases). There are 14 residues in the CDR3. Between the trimmed V and J ends, which lost 3 bases and 5 bases, there was a span of 11 bases. CDR1 SNHLY and CDR2 FYNNEI come from the germline V gene. Here the CDR3 reads CASSDSLGDQPQHF. CDR3 coding DNA: TGTGCCAGCAGTGATAGTCTGGGGGATCAGCCCCAGCATTTT.

V usage is TRBV6-5 and J usage is TRBJ1-2; possibly TRBD1 for D (6 bases). The CDR3 covers 15 residues. Germline CDR1 MNHEY, CDR2 SVGAGI. Trimming took off 6 bases at V and 8 bases at J, with 22 bases between the two ends. CDR3 region: CASRGGAGPLEGYTF. In DNA, the CDR3 is TGTGCCAGCAGGGGGGGGGCAGGCCCACTGGAGGGCTACACCTTC.

The chain employs TRBV10-3 and TRBJ2-7; the D is unclear. This CDR3 is 13 amino acids long. Looked up from germline, CDR1 is ENHRY and CDR2 is SYGVKD. The germline V and J ends were trimmed by 4 bases and 5 bases, with 12 bases remaining between them. CDR3 in DNA: TGTGCCATCAGTGCTACCGTGGACCACGAGCAGTACTTC. Residues: CAISATVDHEQYF.

V gene TRBV5-1 combines with J gene TRBJ1-2; unclear D gene. Trimming took 4 bases from V and 4 from J, leaving 14 bases between them. The CDR3 covers 14 residues. The germline V gene has CDR1 SGHRS and CDR2 YFSETQ. In nucleotides, the CDR3 is TGCGCCAGCAGCCCAGAGTTAGCCACCTATGGCTACACCTTC. Its translation: CASSPELATYGYTF.

The V call is TRBV9, the J call TRBJ1-1; unclear D gene. CDR3 length: 13 residues. With 2 bases removed from V and 2 bases from J, the gap between germline ends came to 7 bases. Germline V gene data show CDR1 as SGDLS and CDR2 as YYNGEE. The CDR3, as DNA: TGTGCCAGCAGCGTTCATGGAAACACTGAAGCTTTCTTT. Protein sequence: CASSVHGNTEAFF. Full variable domain (missing parts from reference TRBV9 and TRBJ1-1): DSGVTQTPKHLITATGQRVTLRCSPRSGDLSVYWYQQSLDQGLQFLIQYYNGEERAKGNILERFSAQQFPDLHSELNLSSLELGDSALYFCASSVHGNTEAFFGQGTRLTVV.

CDR3 DNA sequence: TGTGCCAGTAGTCGGTCGGTCCAAGAGACCCAGTACTTC. Residues: CASSRSVQETQYF. The chain employs TRBV19 and TRBJ2-5, with D uncertain. Trimming left V 5 bases short and J 1 base short, with 8 bases between. This CDR3 has 13 residues. The germline V gene encodes CDR1 LNHDA and CDR2 SQIVND (reference sequence).

V is TRBV5-1 and J is TRBJ1-2; no clear D gene. The CDR3 is 12 residues long. V lost 0 bases and J lost 4, with 4 bases in between. Germline values: CDR1 SGHRS, CDR2 YFSETQ. The chain's CDR3 is CASSLGIYGYTF. The CDR3 nucleotides read TGCGCCAGCAGCTTGGGGATCTATGGCTACACCTTC. The variable domain in full, with the rest retrieved from reference TRBV5-1 and TRBJ1-2, is KAGVTQTPRYLIKTRGQQVTLSCSPISGHRSVSWYQQTPGQGLQFLFEYFSETQRNKGNFPGRFSGRQFSNSRSEMNVSTLELGDSALYLCASSLGIYGYTFGSGTRLTVV.

This chain uses TRBV15 with TRBJ1-1; TRBD1 might be the D (5 bases). CDR3 length: 12 amino acids. Germline CDR1 is LNHNV and CDR2 is YYDKDF (reference sequence). Trimming pared 5 bases from V and 5 bases from J, leaving 9 bases between. Here the CDR3 reads CATSAGRTEAFF. The CDR3 DNA reads TGTGCCACCAGCGCAGGGCGGACTGAAGCTTTCTTT.

V is TRBV25-1 and J is TRBJ1-1, with D unresolved. The germline CDR1 and CDR2 sequences are MGHDK and SYGVNS. Trimming shortened V by 2 bases and J by 7 bases, and 5 bases separated the two germline ends. The CDR3 spans 11 residues. In DNA form, the CDR3 reads TGTGCCAGCAGTGAAAGTGGTGAAGCTTTCTTT. Translation: CASSESGEAFF.